The text below deals with one T cell receptor (beta chain). This sample was taken from a study of shared clonotypes between healthy human individuals. Sequenced by immunoSEQ multiplex PCR; TCRdb stores in-frame clones only, minus some. Of 470,000 or so clones in the sample, 81% were seen once. The germline V gene has CDR1 LNHDA and CDR2 SQIVND (reference sequence). V was trimmed by 4 bases and J by 5 bases, leaving 11 bases between them. This CDR3 contains 13 residues. J is TRBJ1-2 and V is TRBV19; D is unclear. Sequenced material: PBMCs. This sequence originates from a woman aged 40-49 years in good health. Some clones in this sample may be carry-over from other donors' samples. The CDR3 loop reads CASSTGRLYGYTF. The CDR3, as DNA: TGTGCCAGTAGTACAGGACGCTTATATGGCTACACCTTC.